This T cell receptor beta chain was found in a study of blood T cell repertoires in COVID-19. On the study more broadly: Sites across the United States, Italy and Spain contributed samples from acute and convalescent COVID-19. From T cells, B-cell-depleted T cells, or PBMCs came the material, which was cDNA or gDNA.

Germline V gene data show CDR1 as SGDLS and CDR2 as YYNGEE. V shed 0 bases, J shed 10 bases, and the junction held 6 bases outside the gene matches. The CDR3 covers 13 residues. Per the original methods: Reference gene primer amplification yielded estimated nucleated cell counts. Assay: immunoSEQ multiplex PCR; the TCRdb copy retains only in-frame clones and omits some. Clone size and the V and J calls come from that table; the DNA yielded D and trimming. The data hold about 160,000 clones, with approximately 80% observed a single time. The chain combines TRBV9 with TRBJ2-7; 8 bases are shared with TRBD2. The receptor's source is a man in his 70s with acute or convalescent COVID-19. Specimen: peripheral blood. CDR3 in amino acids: CASSVDVAGSQYF. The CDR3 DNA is TGTGCCAGCAGCGTAGACGTAGCGGGGAGCCAGTACTTC. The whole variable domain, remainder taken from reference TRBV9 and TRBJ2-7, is DSGVTQTPKHLITATGQRVTLRCSPRSGDLSVYWYQQSLDQGLQFLIQYYNGEERAKGNILERFSAQQFPDLHSELNLSSLELGDSALYFCASSVDVAGSQYFGPGTRLTVT.